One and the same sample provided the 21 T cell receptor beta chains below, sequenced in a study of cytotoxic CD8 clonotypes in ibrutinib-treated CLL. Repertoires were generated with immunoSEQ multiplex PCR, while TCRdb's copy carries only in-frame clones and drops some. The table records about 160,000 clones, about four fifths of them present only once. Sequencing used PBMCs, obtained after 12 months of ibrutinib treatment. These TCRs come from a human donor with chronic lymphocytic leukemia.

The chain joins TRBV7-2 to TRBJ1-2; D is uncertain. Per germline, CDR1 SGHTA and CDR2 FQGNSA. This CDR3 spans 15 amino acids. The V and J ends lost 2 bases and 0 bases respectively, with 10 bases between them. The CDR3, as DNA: TGTGCCAGCAGCTTAAGCTCCGGCTCTAACTATGGCTACACCTTC. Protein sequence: CASSLSSGSNYGYTF.

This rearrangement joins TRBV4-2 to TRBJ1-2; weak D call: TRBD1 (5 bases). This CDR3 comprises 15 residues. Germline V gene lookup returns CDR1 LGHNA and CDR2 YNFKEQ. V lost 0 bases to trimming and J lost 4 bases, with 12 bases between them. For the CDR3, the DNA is TGTGCCAGCAGCCAAGATCCGGCGACAGTCTATGGCTACACCTTC. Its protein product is CASSQDPATVYGYTF.

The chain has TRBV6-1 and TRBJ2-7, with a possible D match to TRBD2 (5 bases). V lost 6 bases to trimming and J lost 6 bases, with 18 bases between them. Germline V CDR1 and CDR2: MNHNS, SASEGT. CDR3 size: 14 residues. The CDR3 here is CASRHPRRGLEQYF. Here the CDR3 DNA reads TGTGCCAGCAGACACCCGAGACGAGGACTCGAGCAGTACTTC.

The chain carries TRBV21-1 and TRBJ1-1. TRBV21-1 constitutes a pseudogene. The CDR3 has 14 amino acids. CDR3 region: CASPTANMNTEAFF. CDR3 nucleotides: TGTGCCAGCCCCACGGCAAACATGAACACTGAAGCTTTCTTT.

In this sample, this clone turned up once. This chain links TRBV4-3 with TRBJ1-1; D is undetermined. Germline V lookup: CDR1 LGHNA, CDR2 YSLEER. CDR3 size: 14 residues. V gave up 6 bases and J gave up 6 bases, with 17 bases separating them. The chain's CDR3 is CASSPHLGSAEAFF. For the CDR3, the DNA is TGCGCCAGCAGTCCTCATCTGGGGTCAGCTGAAGCTTTCTTT.

Here the CDR3 reads CASSSGFTYEQYF. CDR3 coding DNA: TGCGCCAGCAGCTCCGGGTTCACCTACGAGCAGTACTTC. The chain recombines TRBV5-1 with TRBJ2-7; D remains ambiguous. V dropped 3 bases and J dropped 2 bases, with 9 bases sitting between them. Germline V gene lookup returns CDR1 SGHRS and CDR2 YFSETQ. This CDR3 is built from 13 residues. Complete variable domain (other parts from reference TRBV5-1 and TRBJ2-7): KAGVTQTPRYLIKTRGQQVTLSCSPISGHRSVSWYQQTPGQGLQFLFEYFSETQRNKGNFPGRFSGRQFSNSRSEMNVSTLELGDSALYLCASSSGFTYEQYFGPGTRLTVT.

CDR3 amino acids: CADGRYGDNEQFF. The CDR3 DNA sequence: TGTGCCGACGGCCGGTACGGGGACAATGAGCAGTTCTTC. V is TRBV7-9 and J is TRBJ2-1; a weak D match, TRBD2 (5 bases). The CDR3 extends over 13 amino acids. Germline loops: CDR1 SEHNR, CDR2 FQNEAQ (reference sequence). Trimming stripped 11 bases from V and 5 bases from J, with 16 bases between.

The CDR3 nucleotides are TGCGCCAGCAGCTTGTCGGGAGAAGCCTATGAGCAGTTCTTC. Translating gives CASSLSGEAYEQFF. This chain connects TRBV5-1 to TRBJ2-1; D possibly corresponds to TRBD2 (6 bases). V was clipped by 1 base and J by 8 bases, with 13 bases between them. The CDR3 is 14 amino acids. CDR1 is SGHRS and CDR2 is YFSETQ in the germline V gene.

Written as DNA, the CDR3 is TGTGCCAGCAGCTTCGTGCGGGTCTCCTACAATGAGCAGTTCTTC. Translating gives CASSFVRVSYNEQFF. The chain links TRBV5-6 to TRBJ2-1, with D tentatively TRBD2 (5 bases). Trimming cost V 2 bases and J 0 bases, with 9 bases left between them. The V gene's germline CDR1 is SGHDT and CDR2 YYEEEE. This CDR3 spans 15 amino acids.

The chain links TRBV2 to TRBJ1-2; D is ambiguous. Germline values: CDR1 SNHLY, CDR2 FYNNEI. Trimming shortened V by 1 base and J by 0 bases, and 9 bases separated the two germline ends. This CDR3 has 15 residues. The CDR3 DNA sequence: TGTGCCAGCAGTGAAGGGGGAGGGACTAACTATGGCTACACCTTC. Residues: CASSEGGGTNYGYTF. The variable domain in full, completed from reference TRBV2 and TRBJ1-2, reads EPEVTQTPSHQVTQMGQEVILRCVPISNHLYFYWYRQILGQKVEFLVSFYNNEISEKSEIFDDQFSVERPDGSNFTLKIRSTKLEDSAMYFCASSEGGGTNYGYTFGSGTRLTVV.

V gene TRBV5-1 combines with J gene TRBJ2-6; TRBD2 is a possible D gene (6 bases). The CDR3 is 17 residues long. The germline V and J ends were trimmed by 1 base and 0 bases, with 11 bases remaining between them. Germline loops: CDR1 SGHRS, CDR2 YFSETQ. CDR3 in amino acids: CASSLWRGSSGANVLTF. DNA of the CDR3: TGCGCCAGCAGCTTGTGGAGGGGCAGCTCTGGGGCCAACGTCCTGACTTTC.

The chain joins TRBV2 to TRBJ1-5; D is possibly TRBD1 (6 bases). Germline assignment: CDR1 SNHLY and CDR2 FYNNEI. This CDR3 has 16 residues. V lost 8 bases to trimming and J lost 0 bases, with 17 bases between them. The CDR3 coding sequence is TGTGCCAGCGGGGGCACTACAGTCATTAGCAATCAGCCCCAGCATTTT. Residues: CASGGTTVISNQPQHF.

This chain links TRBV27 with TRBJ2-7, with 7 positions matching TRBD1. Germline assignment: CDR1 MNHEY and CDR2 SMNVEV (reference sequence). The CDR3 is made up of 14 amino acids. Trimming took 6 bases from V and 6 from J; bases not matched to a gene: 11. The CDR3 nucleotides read TGTGCCAGCAGCCTTCTCGACAGGGATACCGAGCAGTACTTC. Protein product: CASSLLDRDTEQYF.

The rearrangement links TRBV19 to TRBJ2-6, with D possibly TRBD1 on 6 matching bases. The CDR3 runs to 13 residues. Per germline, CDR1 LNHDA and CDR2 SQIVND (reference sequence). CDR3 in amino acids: CGTGFLGANVLTF. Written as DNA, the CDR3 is TGTGGAACAGGGTTCCTTGGGGCCAACGTCCTGACTTTC. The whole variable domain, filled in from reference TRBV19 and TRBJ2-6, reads DGGITQSPKYLFRKEGQNVTLSCEQNLNHDAMYWYRQDPGQGLRLIYYSQIVNDFQKGDIAEGYSVSREKKESFPLTVTSAQKNPTAFYLCGTGFLGANVLTFGAGSRLTVL.

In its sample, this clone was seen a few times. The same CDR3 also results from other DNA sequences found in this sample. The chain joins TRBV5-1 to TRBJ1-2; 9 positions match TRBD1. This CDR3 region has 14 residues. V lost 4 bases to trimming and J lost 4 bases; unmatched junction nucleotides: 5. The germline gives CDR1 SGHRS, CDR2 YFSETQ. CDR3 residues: CASSLPGQGYGYTF. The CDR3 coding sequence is TGCGCCAGCAGCCTGCCGGGACAGGGCTATGGCTACACCTTC.

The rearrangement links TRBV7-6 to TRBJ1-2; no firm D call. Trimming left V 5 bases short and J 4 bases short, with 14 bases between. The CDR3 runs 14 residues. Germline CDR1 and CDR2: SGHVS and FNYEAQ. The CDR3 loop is CASSAEGGFYGYTF. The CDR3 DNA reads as TGTGCCAGCAGCGCCGAGGGAGGCTTCTATGGCTACACCTTC.

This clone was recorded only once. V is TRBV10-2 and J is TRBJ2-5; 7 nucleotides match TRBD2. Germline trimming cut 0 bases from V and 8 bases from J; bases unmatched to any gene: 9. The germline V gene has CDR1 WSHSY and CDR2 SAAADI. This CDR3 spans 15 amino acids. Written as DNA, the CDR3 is TGCGCCAGCAGTGAGTCAGGGGCTAGCGGTAGAACCCAGTACTTC. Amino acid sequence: CASSESGASGRTQYF.

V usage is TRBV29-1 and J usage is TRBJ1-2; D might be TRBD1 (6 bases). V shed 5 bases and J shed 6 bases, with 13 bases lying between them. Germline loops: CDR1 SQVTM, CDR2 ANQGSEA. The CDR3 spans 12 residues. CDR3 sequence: CSVIGGKDGYTF. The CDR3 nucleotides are TGCAGCGTTATAGGGGGGAAAGATGGCTACACCTTC.

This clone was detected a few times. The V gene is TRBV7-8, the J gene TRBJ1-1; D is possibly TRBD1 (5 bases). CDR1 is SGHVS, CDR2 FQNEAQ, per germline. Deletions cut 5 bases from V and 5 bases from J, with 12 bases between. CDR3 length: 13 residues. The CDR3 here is CASSATVLTEAFF. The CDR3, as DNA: TGTGCCAGCAGCGCGACAGTATTGACTGAAGCTTTCTTT.

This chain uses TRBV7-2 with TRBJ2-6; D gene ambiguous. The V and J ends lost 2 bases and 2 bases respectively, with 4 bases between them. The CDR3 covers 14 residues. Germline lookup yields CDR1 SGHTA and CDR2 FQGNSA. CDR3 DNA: TGTGCCAGCAGCTTACAGGCTGGGGCCAACGTCCTGACTTTC. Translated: CASSLQAGANVLTF.

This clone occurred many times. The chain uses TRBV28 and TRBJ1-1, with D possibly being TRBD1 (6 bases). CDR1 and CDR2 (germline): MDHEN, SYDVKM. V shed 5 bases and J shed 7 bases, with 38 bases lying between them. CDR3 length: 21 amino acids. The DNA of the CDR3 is TGTGCCAGCAGTCTTTTATTCAGGATTCAGGATGATACAAACAGGGACATTGAAGCTTTCTTT. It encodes CASSLLFRIQDDTNRDIEAFF.